The next 15 T cell receptor beta chains were all read from a single sample in a study of blood T cell repertoires in COVID-19. TCRdb keeps only in-frame clones here, not all; method: immunoSEQ multiplex PCR. The sample contains 300,000 to 400,000 clones, about 91% of which appear only once. The sample was peripheral blood. These receptors all come from a woman younger than 45 with COVID-19, enrolled during active disease.

The CDR3 DNA is TGTGCCAGCAGAACAGGGGGGCTCGGCTATGGCTACACCTTC. It is translated as CASRTGGLGYGYTF. The V call is TRBV19, the J call TRBJ1-2; 8 nucleotides align to TRBD1. Germline assignment: CDR1 LNHDA and CDR2 SQIVND (reference sequence). Unmatched junction bases numbered 10, after V lost 9 bases and J lost 4 bases. CDR3 length equals 14 residues.

V and J are TRBV24-1 and TRBJ2-5; 7 bases line up with TRBD2. The V gene's germline CDR1 is KGHDR and CDR2 SFDVKD. The CDR3 covers 13 residues. V dropped 4 bases and J dropped 5; count of bases not matched to a gene: 3. This CDR3 is CATSEGGVETQYF. For the CDR3, the DNA is TGTGCCACCAGTGAGGGGGGGGTGGAGACCCAGTACTTC.

The V gene is TRBV7-9, the J gene TRBJ1-2; D possibly corresponds to TRBD1 (5 bases). There are 14 residues in the CDR3. V was clipped by 1 base and J by 7 bases, with 13 bases between them. The germline CDR1 and CDR2 sequences are SEHNR and FQNEAQ (reference sequence). The CDR3 loop is CASSLEGSRRGYTF. For the CDR3, the DNA is TGTGCCAGCAGCTTAGAGGGGTCCCGACGTGGCTACACCTTC.

The chain carries TRBV2 and TRBJ1-4; 9 bases agree with TRBD1. Germline V lookup: CDR1 SNHLY, CDR2 FYNNEI. The CDR3 extends over 13 amino acids. V lost 8 bases to trimming and J lost 10 bases; unmatched junction nucleotides: 8. Here the CDR3 DNA reads TGTGCCAGCTCCAGGACAGGGGTCGTAAAACTGTTTTTT. It codes for CASSRTGVVKLFF.

This chain links TRBV6-5 with TRBJ1-5; D is ambiguous. Germline CDR1 reads MNHEY; CDR2 reads SVGAGI. V was shortened by 5 bases and J by 6 bases, with 17 bases between the two germline ends. This CDR3 has 15 amino acids. CDR3 amino acids: CASSRTRGVIQPQHF. In DNA, the CDR3 is TGTGCCAGCAGTCGGACCCGGGGAGTAATTCAGCCCCAGCATTTT.

The chain combines TRBV19 with TRBJ2-7; D gene ambiguous. Germline loops: CDR1 LNHDA, CDR2 SQIVND (reference sequence). V was pared by 9 bases and J by 0 bases, with 12 bases between. This CDR3 is 13 amino acids long. CDR3 protein: CASSRASSYEQYF. The CDR3 bases are TGTGCCAGCTCCCGAGCTAGCTCCTACGAGCAGTACTTC.

Only one count was recorded for this clone. This chain's CDR3 is CASSASGDRGNEQFF. The CDR3 coding sequence is TGTGCCAGCAGCGCCAGTGGGGACAGGGGTAATGAGCAGTTCTTC. The chain combines TRBV9 with TRBJ2-1, with 10 bases aligning to TRBD1. V was pared by 3 bases and J by 7 bases, with 7 bases of the junction left unmatched. Germline loops: CDR1 SGDLS, CDR2 YYNGEE. The CDR3 is 15 amino acids.

The J gene is TRBJ2-6, the V gene TRBV19, with a possible D match to TRBD1 (6 bases). Trimming took off 6 bases at V and 0 bases at J, with 9 bases between the two ends. This CDR3 contains 15 residues. Germline V CDR1 and CDR2: LNHDA, SQIVND (reference sequence). CDR3 sequence reads: CASRTGSSGANVLTF. The CDR3 DNA reads as TGTGCCAGTAGGACAGGCAGCTCTGGGGCCAACGTCCTGACTTTC. Together with reference TRBV19 and TRBJ2-6, the CDR3 gives the full variable domain: DGGITQSPKYLFRKEGQNVTLSCEQNLNHDAMYWYRQDPGQGLRLIYYSQIVNDFQKGDIAEGYSVSREKKESFPLTVTSAQKNPTAFYLCASRTGSSGANVLTFGAGSRLTVL.

The V and J genes are TRBV28 and TRBJ1-5, with D tentatively TRBD1 (6 bases). CDR1 is MDHEN and CDR2 is SYDVKM in the germline V gene. Trimming stripped 0 bases from V and 4 bases from J, with 10 bases between. This CDR3 contains 15 residues. Here the CDR3 reads CASSLWDSRNQPQHF. The CDR3 bases are TGTGCCAGCAGTTTATGGGACAGTCGAAATCAGCCCCAGCATTTT.

V is TRBV2 and J is TRBJ1-3; D gene ambiguous. Germline V gives CDR1 SNHLY, CDR2 FYNNEI. The CDR3 is made up of 15 amino acids. Trimming took off 4 bases at V and 2 bases at J, with 12 bases between the two ends. The CDR3 sequence is CASSAFVAAGNTIYF. The CDR3 DNA follows: TGTGCCAGCAGTGCATTCGTGGCCGCTGGAAACACCATATATTTT.

This clone was counted a few times. The chain couples TRBV11-1 to TRBJ2-3; D remains unclear. In germline, CDR1 is SGHAT, CDR2 FQDESV (reference sequence). Trimming cost V 7 bases and J 4 bases, with 15 bases left between them. This CDR3 contains 14 residues. The CDR3 sequence is CASNNPAQADTQYF. CDR3 nucleotides: TGTGCCAGCAACAACCCGGCCCAGGCAGATACGCAGTATTTT.

This chain links TRBV11-3 with TRBJ2-2; 7 bases agree with TRBD2. CDR1 is SGHNT, CDR2 YENEEA, per germline. V shed 5 bases, J shed 0 bases, and the junction held 3 bases outside the gene matches. The CDR3 sequence is 15 residues long. This CDR3 reads CASSTGLPNTGELFF. CDR3 nucleotides: TGTGCCAGCAGCACGGGACTACCGAACACCGGGGAGCTGTTTTTT.

This clone appeared a few times. The same CDR3 can be traced to other DNA sequences in this sample. The V gene is TRBV11-2, the J gene TRBJ1-2; 8 bases are shared with TRBD1. The CDR3 runs 13 residues. Germline V gene data show CDR1 as SGHAT and CDR2 as FQNNGV. The V gene end was trimmed by 4 bases and the J gene end by 5 bases; junction bases not matched to a gene: 3. CDR3 amino acids: CASSSGQGYGYTF. CDR3 coding DNA: TGTGCCAGCAGCTCCGGACAGGGTTATGGCTACACCTTC. Full variable domain (remainder filled in from reference TRBV11-2 and TRBJ1-2): EAGVAQSPRYKIIEKRQSVAFWCNPISGHATLYWYQQILGQGPKLLIQFQNNGVVDDSQLPKDRFSAERLKGVDSTLKIQPAKLEDSAVYLCASSSGQGYGYTFGSGTRLTVV.

The chain recombines TRBV7-3 with TRBJ2-1, with D possibly TRBD1 on 5 matching bases. Trimming pared 2 bases from V and 4 bases from J, leaving 6 bases between. Germline loops: CDR1 SGHTA, CDR2 FQGTGA. The CDR3 spans 13 residues. The CDR3 DNA follows: TGTGCCAGCAGCTTATCAGGGTACAATGAGCAGTTCTTC. Its protein product is CASSLSGYNEQFF.

The rearrangement uses TRBV30 and TRBJ1-3; no firm D call. The germline CDR1 and CDR2 sequences are GTSNPN and SVGIG (reference sequence). Trimming removed 4 bases at V and 0 bases at J, with 7 bases between. This CDR3 spans 13 amino acids. CDR3 nucleotides: TGTGCCTGGAACGCAGACTCTGGAAACACCATATATTTT. As protein: CAWNADSGNTIYF.